Presented here are 3 T cell receptor beta chains from one specimen sequenced in a study of T-cell memory formation after mild COVID-19. TCRdb analysed the 5' RACE reads with MiXCR anew, one entry per CDR3 protein. The profile covers 450,000 to 650,000 distinct CDR3 sequences, with over 15% appearing a single time and around 12% taken by the ten largest. The source material was PBMCs or a T cell subset sorted from them (not recorded which). These receptors were obtained from an adult woman who had mild COVID-19 (a few samples of this study predate the infection). Cell type and time point are not known.

The sample holds a few counts of this clonotype. A junction boundary mismatches the germline segment, possibly from a read error. The V and J genes are TRBV20-1 and TRBJ1-4; D is undetermined. The germline V gene has CDR1 DFQATT and CDR2 SNEGSKA (reference sequence). This CDR3 is built from 11 residues. This CDR3 reads CSARRNAKLFF. The CDR3 DNA reads as TGCAGTGCTAGGCGGAATGCAAAACTGTTTTTT.

The chain has TRBV6-5 and TRBJ1-2, with 8 bases matching TRBD1. With 0 bases clipped from V and 6 bases from J, the junction kept 3 bases outside the gene matches. CDR3 length: 14 residues. The germline gives CDR1 MNHEY, CDR2 SVGAGI. The CDR3 region has the DNA TGTGCCAGCAGTTACTCGGCAGGGGGCAATGGCTACACCTTC. This gives the protein CASSYSAGGNGYTF.

This clonotype has just a few counts. This sequence joins TRBV6-1 and TRBJ1-2; D uncertain. V lost 2 bases and J lost 2, with 9 bases in between. Germline-derived CDR1 and CDR2 are MNHNS and SASEGT. The CDR3 runs to 14 residues. The CDR3 coding sequence is TGTGCCAGCAGTGAAAGCTTGGGCAACTATGGCTACACCTTC. This gives the protein CASSESLGNYGYTF.